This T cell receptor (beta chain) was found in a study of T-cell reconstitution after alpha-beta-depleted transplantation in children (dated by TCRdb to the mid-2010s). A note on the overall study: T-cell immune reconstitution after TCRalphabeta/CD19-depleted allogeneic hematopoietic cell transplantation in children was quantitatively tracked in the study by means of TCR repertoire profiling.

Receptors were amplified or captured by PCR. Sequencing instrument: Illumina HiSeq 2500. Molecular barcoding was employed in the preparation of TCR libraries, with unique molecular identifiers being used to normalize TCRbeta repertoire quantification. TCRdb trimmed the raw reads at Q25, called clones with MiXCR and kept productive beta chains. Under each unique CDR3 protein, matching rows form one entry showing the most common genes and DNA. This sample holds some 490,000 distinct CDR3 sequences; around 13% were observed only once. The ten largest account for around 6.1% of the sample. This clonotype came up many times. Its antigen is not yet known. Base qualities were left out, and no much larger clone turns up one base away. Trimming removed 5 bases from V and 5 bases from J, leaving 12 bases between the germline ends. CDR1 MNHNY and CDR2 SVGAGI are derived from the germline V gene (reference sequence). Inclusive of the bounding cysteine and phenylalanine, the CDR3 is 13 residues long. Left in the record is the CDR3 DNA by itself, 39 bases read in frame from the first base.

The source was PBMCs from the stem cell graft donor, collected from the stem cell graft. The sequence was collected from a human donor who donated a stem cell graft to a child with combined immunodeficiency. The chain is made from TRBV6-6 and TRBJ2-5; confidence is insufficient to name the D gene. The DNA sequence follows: TGTGCCAGCAGTGTATTTACGTGGGAGACCCAGTACTTC. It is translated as CASSVFTWETQYF.